The T cell receptor (beta chain) described here comes from a study of technical replicates of blood from a handful of donors. This CDR3 has 16 amino acids. With 6 bases clipped from V and 0 bases from J, the junction kept 10 bases outside the gene matches. The germline V gene encodes CDR1 PRHDT and CDR2 FYEKMQ (reference sequence). Measured with immunoSEQ multiplex PCR; TCRdb has only the in-frame clones, and not every one. The table shows 75,000 to 95,000 clones, with 85% to 95% occurring only once. The specimen sequenced was T cells isolated from PBMCs. This clonotype was sampled from a human donor in good health. V is TRBV13 and J is TRBJ1-1; 7 nucleotides agree with TRBD1. The CDR3 coding sequence is TGTGCCAGCAGTCTCTTTGAGGGGGCTCTGAACACTGAAGCTTTCTTT. Encoded protein: CASSLFEGALNTEAFF.